The present T cell receptor (beta chain) was sequenced within a study of blood T cell repertoires in COVID-19. At the level of the study: T cells, B-cell-depleted T cells, or PBMCs provided the cDNA or gDNA that served as material.

This clone was detected only once. The assay was immunoSEQ multiplex PCR, and TCRdb's table has in-frame clones only and misses some. The sample carries around 270,000 clones, roughly nine tenths recorded once. The ends were cut back, 3 bases at V and 7 bases at J, with 15 bases in the middle. The CDR3 extends over 14 amino acids. CDR1 is MDHEN and CDR2 is SYDVKM in the germline V gene. The chain combines TRBV28 with TRBJ1-2, with D perhaps matching TRBD1 (5 bases). The sample comprised peripheral blood. This receptor was obtained from a man aged 55 to 70 who had recovered from COVID-19. In DNA, the CDR3 is TGTGCCAGCAGTTTTAACCCAGGGACTCTTGGCTACACCTTC. Translating it yields CASSFNPGTLGYTF.